The clone carrying this TCR beta chain was seen only once. Its antigen is as yet unknown. These data are taken from a study of shared clonotypes between healthy human individuals. Study-wide results and caveats: Among non-shared clonotypes, generation probabilities were lower than among those shared by all four donors.

Sequenced by immunoSEQ multiplex PCR; TCRdb stores in-frame clones only, minus some. The top ten hold about 0.37% of the sample, which has more than 2,000,000 clones, 80% to 95% seen once. The study separated CD4+ cells into CD45RA+ naive and CD45RA-negative memory subsets. J was trimmed by 4 bases and V by 3 bases; bases with no gene match: 8. Germline V gene lookup returns CDR1 SEHNR and CDR2 FQNEAQ (reference sequence). The CDR3 covers 16 residues. The specimen was naive CD4+ T cells from PBMCs. Subset reported: CD45RA+ positively selected. This receptor was obtained from a man between 18 and 35 years old in good health. Some clones in this sample may be carry-over from other donors' samples. The chain joins TRBV7-9 to TRBJ2-3; TRBD2 matches 9 bases. The CDR3 region is CASSFPSGNSPDTQYF. The CDR3 DNA reads TGTGCCAGCAGCTTTCCTAGCGGGAATAGCCCAGATACGCAGTATTTT.